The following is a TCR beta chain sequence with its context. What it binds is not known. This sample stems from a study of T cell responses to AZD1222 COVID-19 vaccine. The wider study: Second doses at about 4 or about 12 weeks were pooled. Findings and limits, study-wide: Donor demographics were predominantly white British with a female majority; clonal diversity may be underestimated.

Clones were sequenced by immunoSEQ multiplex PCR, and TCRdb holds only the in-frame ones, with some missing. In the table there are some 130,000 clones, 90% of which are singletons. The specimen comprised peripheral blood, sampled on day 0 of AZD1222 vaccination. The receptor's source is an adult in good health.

DNA for the CDR3: TGCGCCAGCAAATTAATGAACACTGAAGCTTTCTTT. Its translation is CASKLMNTEAFF. The rearrangement joins TRBV5-1 to TRBJ1-1; no clear D. This CDR3 is 12 amino acids long. The germline V gene has CDR1 SGHRS and CDR2 YFSETQ. Trimming pared 6 bases from V and 0 bases from J, leaving 6 bases between. Full variable domain (missing parts from reference TRBV5-1 and TRBJ1-1): KAGVTQTPRYLIKTRGQQVTLSCSPISGHRSVSWYQQTPGQGLQFLFEYFSETQRNKGNFPGRFSGRQFSNSRSEMNVSTLELGDSALYLCASKLMNTEAFFGQGTRLTVV.